This is a list of T cell receptor beta chains from one sample in a study of T cells in Graves' hyperthyroidism and ophthalmopathy. One entry per CDR3 protein results from TCRdb running MiXCR on the multiplex PCR reads. There are 600,000 to 800,000 distinct CDR3 sequences in the sample; roughly a third occur only once, and around 30% lies in the top ten. The sequenced sample was blood. Source of these receptors: a woman aged 40 to 50 with Graves' hyperthyroidism. Both conserved end residues are part of each CDR3. The order of the fields is clone size, CDR3 length, D gene, V gene, J gene, CDR3 DNA, CDR3 protein. A D gene is named only where the DNA matches it firmly. Clone size is not always given. Where it is, it says once, few, many or a class for expanded clones.

abundance: many; len: 15; d_gene: -; v_gene: TRBV5-6; j_gene: TRBJ1-3; CDR3nt: TGTGCCAGCAGCTTCGGCCTAAGCGGTGGAAACACCATATATTTT; CDR3aa: CASSFGLSGGNTIYF
abundance: -; len: 13; d_gene: TRBD1; v_gene: TRBV12-3/TRBV12-4; j_gene: TRBJ1-2; CDR3nt: TGTGCCAGCAGTCGGGACAGGGGAGAAGGCTACACCTTC; CDR3aa: CASSRDRGEGYTF
abundance: -; len: 14; d_gene: TRBD1; v_gene: TRBV10-3; j_gene: TRBJ2-3; CDR3nt: TGTGCCATCAGTAAAGGACAGGGCCCAGATACGCAGTATTTT; CDR3aa: CAISKGQGPDTQYF
abundance: few; len: 15; d_gene: TRBD1; v_gene: TRBV20-1; j_gene: TRBJ1-1; CDR3nt: TGCAGTGCTCGGACCCCGGGACAGGGGAACACTGAAGCTTTCTTT; CDR3aa: CSARTPGQGNTEAFF
abundance: many; len: 15; d_gene: -; v_gene: TRBV19; j_gene: TRBJ1-5; CDR3nt: TGTGCCAGTAGTAATCGTCGGACGTTCAATCAGCCCCAGCATTTT; CDR3aa: CASSNRRTFNQPQHF
abundance: -; len: 14; d_gene: -; v_gene: TRBV19; j_gene: TRBJ2-1; CDR3nt: TGTGCCAGTAGTATAACGGGCCCCAACAATGAGCAGTTCTTC; CDR3aa: CASSITGPNNEQFF
abundance: -; len: 16; d_gene: -; v_gene: TRBV15; j_gene: TRBJ1-5; CDR3nt: TGTGCCACCAGCAGAGATGAAGAAGGGACCGATCAGCCCCAGCATTTT; CDR3aa: CATSRDEEGTDQPQHF
abundance: many; len: 14; d_gene: -; v_gene: TRBV15; j_gene: TRBJ2-7; CDR3nt: TGTGCCACCAGCAGAGGCTCGGAATCCTACGAGCAGTACTTC; CDR3aa: CATSRGSESYEQYF
abundance: many; len: 10; d_gene: -; v_gene: TRBV6-2/TRBV6-3; j_gene: TRBJ2-2; CDR3nt: TGTGCCAGCAGCTCGGCGGGGATGTTTTTT; CDR3aa: CASSSAGMFF
abundance: -; len: 15; d_gene: -; v_gene: TRBV4-1; j_gene: TRBJ1-3; CDR3nt: TGCGCCAGCAGCCAATCCCGGGACAAGAGAAACACCATATATTTT; CDR3aa: CASSQSRDKRNTIYF
abundance: few; len: 12; d_gene: TRBD1; v_gene: TRBV20-1; j_gene: TRBJ2-1; CDR3nt: TGCAGTGCCCCCGGGACAGACAATGAGCAGTTCTTC; CDR3aa: CSAPGTDNEQFF
abundance: -; len: 12; d_gene: TRBD1; v_gene: TRBV10-3; j_gene: TRBJ2-1; CDR3nt: TGTGCCACCGGGACAGGATTTCATGAGCAGTTCTTC; CDR3aa: CATGTGFHEQFF
abundance: -; len: 14; d_gene: -; v_gene: TRBV7-9; j_gene: TRBJ2-5; CDR3nt: TGTGCCAGCAGCTCAAAGCGAATCCAAGAGACCCAGTACTTC; CDR3aa: CASSSKRIQETQYF
abundance: few; len: 15; d_gene: -; v_gene: TRBV9; j_gene: TRBJ1-4; CDR3nt: TGTGCCAGCAGCCCTTTTGGAGAAATAAATGAAAAACTGTTTTTT; CDR3aa: CASSPFGEINEKLFF
abundance: few; len: 16; d_gene: TRBD2; v_gene: TRBV20-1; j_gene: TRBJ2-2; CDR3nt: TGCAGTGCTAGTCGCGGGAGGGTTGGGAAAACCGGGGAGCTGTTTTTT; CDR3aa: CSASRGRVGKTGELFF
abundance: few; len: 17; d_gene: TRBD2; v_gene: TRBV6-1; j_gene: TRBJ2-2; CDR3nt: TGTGCCAGCAGCCAAGATCGACTAGCGGGGGACACCGGGGAGCTGTTTTTT; CDR3aa: CASSQDRLAGDTGELFF
abundance: -; len: 15; d_gene: -; v_gene: TRBV10-3; j_gene: TRBJ1-4; CDR3nt: TGTGCCATCAGTGATAGGTTTGGAACTAATGAAAAACTGTTTTTT; CDR3aa: CAISDRFGTNEKLFF
abundance: -; len: 16; d_gene: TRBD1; v_gene: TRBV9; j_gene: TRBJ1-4; CDR3nt: TGTGCCAGCAGCGTGGAGACAGGGGGTCTTAATGAAAAACTGTTTTTT; CDR3aa: CASSVETGGLNEKLFF
abundance: few; len: 15; d_gene: TRBD2; v_gene: TRBV12-3/TRBV12-4; j_gene: TRBJ2-5; CDR3nt: TGTGCCAGCAGTTTGGGGGGGGTAAGCCAAGAGACCCAGTACTTC; CDR3aa: CASSLGGVSQETQYF
abundance: many; len: 16; d_gene: -; v_gene: TRBV2; j_gene: TRBJ2-5; CDR3nt: TGTGCCAGCAGTGAAGCTTTCATTGGGGGAGAAGAGACCCAGTACTTC; CDR3aa: CASSEAFIGGEETQYF
abundance: many; len: 14; d_gene: -; v_gene: TRBV5-8; j_gene: TRBJ1-2; CDR3nt: TGTGCCAGCACAACACAGGACTCTAACTATGGCTACACCTTC; CDR3aa: CASTTQDSNYGYTF
abundance: few; len: 15; d_gene: -; v_gene: TRBV19; j_gene: TRBJ1-5; CDR3nt: TGTGCCAGTAGCGTAAACGGCGGCTTCAATCAGCCCCAGCATTTT; CDR3aa: CASSVNGGFNQPQHF
abundance: many; len: 16; d_gene: -; v_gene: TRBV29-1; j_gene: TRBJ2-7; CDR3nt: TGCAGCGTTGAAGAAGGGCAGGGAAGTCGGCCTTACGAGCAGTACTTC; CDR3aa: CSVEEGQGSRPYEQYF
abundance: -; len: 15; d_gene: TRBD1; v_gene: TRBV7-2; j_gene: TRBJ2-5; CDR3nt: TGTGCCAGCAGCTCCAACAGGGGGGTCCAAGAGACCCAGTACTTC; CDR3aa: CASSSNRGVQETQYF
abundance: few; len: 13; d_gene: -; v_gene: TRBV19; j_gene: TRBJ2-7; CDR3nt: TGTGCCAGTGCCTGGACAAGCAACTACGAGCAGTACTTC; CDR3aa: CASAWTSNYEQYF
abundance: once; len: 13; d_gene: TRBD1; v_gene: TRBV29-1; j_gene: TRBJ1-1; CDR3nt: TGCAGCGTAAGACAGGGGGCAAGCACTGAAGCTTTCTTT; CDR3aa: CSVRQGASTEAFF
abundance: many; len: 14; d_gene: -; v_gene: TRBV19; j_gene: TRBJ1-1; CDR3nt: TGTGCCAGTAGTTTCGGAGGTTCGAACACTGAAGCTTTCTTT; CDR3aa: CASSFGGSNTEAFF
abundance: many; len: 15; d_gene: TRBD1; v_gene: TRBV14; j_gene: TRBJ1-3; CDR3nt: TGTGCCAGCAGCTGGACAGGCACATCTGGAAACACCATATATTTT; CDR3aa: CASSWTGTSGNTIYF
abundance: many; len: 15; d_gene: -; v_gene: TRBV5-1; j_gene: TRBJ1-1; CDR3nt: TGCGCCAGCAGCTCTGGACCTTTCCCAGCCACTGAAGCTTTCTTT; CDR3aa: CASSSGPFPATEAFF
abundance: -; len: 14; d_gene: -; v_gene: TRBV10-1; j_gene: TRBJ2-5; CDR3nt: TGCGCCAGCAGTGAGGCAGGGCCCCGGGAGACCCAGTACTTC; CDR3aa: CASSEAGPRETQYF
abundance: few; len: 14; d_gene: -; v_gene: TRBV7-9; j_gene: TRBJ1-1; CDR3nt: TGTGCCAGCAGCCAAGGATCCGCGAACACTGAAGCTTTCTTT; CDR3aa: CASSQGSANTEAFF
abundance: -; len: 15; d_gene: -; v_gene: TRBV11-2; j_gene: TRBJ1-1; CDR3nt: TGTGCCAGCAGCTCCGGGGGGCGGGCGAACACTGAAGCTTTCTTT; CDR3aa: CASSSGGRANTEAFF
abundance: many; len: 14; d_gene: -; v_gene: TRBV7-8; j_gene: TRBJ2-7; CDR3nt: TGTGCCAGCAGCTTAGCGGCAGGGAGTGACGAGCAGTACTTC; CDR3aa: CASSLAAGSDEQYF
abundance: few; len: 19; d_gene: TRBD1; v_gene: TRBV19; j_gene: TRBJ1-2; CDR3nt: TGTGCCAGTCTTCCTAACCCCGGGACAGGACAGATTCTCAACTATGGCTACACCTTC; CDR3aa: CASLPNPGTGQILNYGYTF
abundance: -; len: 14; d_gene: TRBD1; v_gene: TRBV5-1; j_gene: TRBJ1-1; CDR3nt: TGCGCCAGCACCGGACAGGGGGCAATCACTGAAGCTTTCTTT; CDR3aa: CASTGQGAITEAFF
abundance: -; len: 17; d_gene: -; v_gene: TRBV9; j_gene: TRBJ2-6; CDR3nt: TGTGCCAGCAGCGTAGAAGGGGGTGAAGCTGGGGCCAACGTCCTGACTTTC; CDR3aa: CASSVEGGEAGANVLTF
abundance: few; len: 13; d_gene: TRBD1; v_gene: TRBV19; j_gene: TRBJ2-3; CDR3nt: TGTGCCAGTAGTGGGACAGGGTACGATACGCAGTATTTT; CDR3aa: CASSGTGYDTQYF